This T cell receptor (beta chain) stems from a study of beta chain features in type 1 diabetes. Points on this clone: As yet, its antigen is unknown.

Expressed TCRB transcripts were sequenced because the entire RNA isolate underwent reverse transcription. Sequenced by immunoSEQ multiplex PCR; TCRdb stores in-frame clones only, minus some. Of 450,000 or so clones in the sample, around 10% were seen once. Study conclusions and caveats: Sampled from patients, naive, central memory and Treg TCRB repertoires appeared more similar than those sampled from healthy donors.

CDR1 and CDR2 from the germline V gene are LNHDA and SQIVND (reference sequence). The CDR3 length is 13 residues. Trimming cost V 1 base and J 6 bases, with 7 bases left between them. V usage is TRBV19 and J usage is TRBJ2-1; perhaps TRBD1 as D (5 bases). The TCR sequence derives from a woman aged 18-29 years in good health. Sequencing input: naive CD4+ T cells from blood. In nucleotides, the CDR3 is TGTGCCAGTAGTATAGTAGGGGTCAATGAGCAGTTCTTC. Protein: CASSIVGVNEQFF.